What follows are 30 T cell receptor beta chains derived from one specimen sequenced in a study of spatial heterogeneity in lung cancer. Sample time point: sample taken at primary tumor resection. One entry per CDR3 protein results from TCRdb running MiXCR on the 5' RACE reads. The sample includes some 83,000 distinct CDR3 sequences, approximately 8.1% of them seen just once. The sequencing used PBMCs, collected at surgery. Every receptor here comes from a male donor with early-stage non-small cell lung cancer.

This clonotype was seen many times. The CDR3 here is CSARGEGGNQPQHF. DNA of the CDR3: TGCAGTGCTAGAGGGGAGGGGGGCAATCAGCCCCAGCATTTT. The rearrangement joins TRBV20-1 to TRBJ1-5; weak D call: TRBD1 (6 bases). Germline assignment: CDR1 DFQATT and CDR2 SNEGSKA (reference sequence). CDR3 size: 14 residues. Trimming left V 1 base short and J 2 bases short, with 9 bases between.

The rearrangement uses TRBV2 and TRBJ1-2; D is ambiguous. Germline V gene sequence: CDR1 SNHLY, CDR2 FYNNEI. The V gene lost 2 bases and the J gene lost 5 bases, with 6 bases spanning the gap. This CDR3 comprises 12 residues. CDR3 sequence (DNA): TGTGCCAGCAGTGAACAGCAGTATGGCTACACCTTC. It is translated as CASSEQQYGYTF.

This clonotype was seen only a few times. The chain has TRBV3-1 and TRBJ2-1; the match to TRBD2 covers 7 bases. CDR1 LGHDT and CDR2 YNNKEL come from the germline V gene (reference sequence). The trim removed 1 base at V and 5 bases at J, leaving 2 bases unmatched. This CDR3 spans 14 amino acids. CDR3 residues: CASSQGGGDNEQFF. The CDR3 DNA is TGTGCCAGCAGCCAAGGGGGGGGAGACAATGAGCAGTTCTTC.

The CDR3 DNA reads as TGCGCCAGCAGCCATGGGACAGGGAAGATCTCCCTGAATGAGCAGTTCTTC. It specifies CASSHGTGKISLNEQFF. The rearrangement uses TRBV5-1 and TRBJ2-1; 9 nucleotides match TRBD1. Trimming removed 4 bases from V and 7 bases from J; junction bases left unmatched: 15. Germline V gene data show CDR1 as SGHRS and CDR2 as YFSETQ. The CDR3 extends over 17 amino acids.

This clonotype was observed a handful of times. The rearrangement links TRBV12-3 or TRBV12-4 to TRBJ1-2; weak D call: TRBD1 (5 bases). CDR3 length equals 13 residues. The V and J ends lost 4 bases and 3 bases respectively, with 9 bases between them. CDR3 coding DNA: TGTGCCAGCAGTTGGACATGGGACTATGGCTACACCTTC. Residues: CASSWTWDYGYTF.

The CDR3 is CASSAQRRNTGELFF. CDR3 DNA: TGTGCCAGCAGTGCCCAGCGGAGGAACACCGGGGAGCTGTTTTTT. The chain has TRBV6-1 and TRBJ2-2; D perhaps matches TRBD2 (5 bases). Per the germline V gene, CDR1 is MNHNS and CDR2 is SASEGT. The ends were cut back, 4 bases at V and 1 base at J, with 10 bases in the middle. The CDR3 spans 15 residues.

This clonotype appeared a few times. The chain carries TRBV3-1 and TRBJ1-2, with D tentatively TRBD1 (5 bases). Germline loops: CDR1 LGHDT, CDR2 YNNKEL (reference sequence). This CDR3 has 14 residues. V gave up 4 bases and J gave up 3 bases, with 12 bases separating them. CDR3 in DNA: TGTGCCAGCAGCCGCCAGGGACGGGACTATGGCTACACCTTC. As protein: CASSRQGRDYGYTF.

In this sample, this clonotype turned up many times. This chain joins TRBV7-8 and TRBJ2-1; D not certain. V was trimmed by 8 bases and J by 7 bases, leaving 15 bases between them. Germline lookup yields CDR1 SGHVS and CDR2 FQNEAQ. The CDR3 is made up of 13 amino acids. The CDR3, as DNA: TGTGCCAGCTGGAGCGCGGAGAGAAATGAGCAGTTCTTC. As protein: CASWSAERNEQFF.

The V gene is TRBV5-6, the J gene TRBJ1-1, with 10 bases identical to TRBD1. Unmatched junction bases numbered 13, after V lost 4 bases and J lost 4 bases. The CDR3 runs to 17 residues. Per the germline V gene, CDR1 is SGHDT and CDR2 is YYEEEE. This chain's CDR3 is CASSPPLDRGLVTEAFF. The CDR3 DNA follows: TGTGCCAGCAGCCCTCCTCTAGACAGGGGGCTGGTCACTGAAGCTTTCTTT.

In its sample, this clonotype was seen many times. J is TRBJ2-1 and V is TRBV3-1; D possibly matches TRBD1 or TRBD2 (5 bases each). This CDR3 has 16 amino acids. Germline CDR1 and CDR2: LGHDT and YNNKEL (reference sequence). Trimming took off 3 bases at V and 7 bases at J, with 19 bases between the two ends. CDR3 coding DNA: TGTGCCAGCAGCCAGGTCTCTGGGGGAGCTACAAATGAGCAGTTCTTC. This translates into CASSQVSGGATNEQFF.

This clonotype was counted at least ten times. V gene TRBV4-1 combines with J gene TRBJ2-3; possibly TRBD1 for D (6 bases). Germline CDR1 reads MGHRA; CDR2 reads YSYEKL. Trimming removed 1 base at V and 4 bases at J, with 18 bases between. The CDR3 is 17 residues long. This CDR3 is CASSQGLLLAGADTQYF. In nucleotides, the CDR3 is TGCGCCAGCAGCCAAGGACTCCTCCTTGCAGGGGCAGATACGCAGTATTTT.

This clonotype was observed at least ten times. The rearrangement links TRBV6-2 or TRBV6-3 to TRBJ2-2; 10 bases are shared with TRBD2. The V gene's germline CDR1 is MNHEY and CDR2 SVGEGT. The V and J ends lost 8 bases and 3 bases, in that order; junction bases with no gene match: 3. This CDR3 region has 14 residues. CDR3 loop: CASGGLAYTGELFF. The CDR3 DNA reads as TGTGCCAGCGGGGGACTAGCGTACACCGGGGAGCTGTTTTTT.

Ten or more counts support this clonotype. CDR3 protein: CASSSRGNWQGPEQFF. CDR3 coding DNA: TGCGCCAGCAGCTCTCGAGGAAATTGGCAAGGGCCCGAGCAGTTCTTC. The chain joins TRBV5-1 to TRBJ2-1; D call uncertain. This CDR3 has 16 amino acids. V shed 3 bases and J shed 10 bases, with 23 bases lying between them. Per germline, CDR1 SGHRS and CDR2 YFSETQ.

Comments on this clonotype: A much more abundant neighbour one base away suggests this may be a read error. In DNA, the CDR3 is TGTGTCAGCAGCCAGGGACTAGCGGGAGTGTCTTCCGGGGAGCTGTTTTTT. It is translated as CVSSQGLAGVSSGELFF. The chain is built from TRBV3-1 and TRBJ2-2, with 14 positions matching TRBD2. There are 17 residues in the CDR3. Germline lookup yields CDR1 LGHDT and CDR2 YNNKEL (reference sequence).

Many counts were recorded for this clonotype. The V call is TRBV6-5, the J call TRBJ2-5, with D unclear. Per germline, CDR1 MNHEY and CDR2 SVGAGI. This CDR3 has 11 residues. V gave up 3 bases and J gave up 5 bases, with 4 bases separating them. The CDR3 region is CASSYGETQYF. The CDR3, as DNA: TGTGCCAGCAGTTATGGGGAGACCCAGTACTTC.

This clonotype occurred a few times. This chain uses TRBV5-5 with TRBJ1-2, with D perhaps TRBD1 (5 bases). The CDR3 is made up of 14 amino acids. With 5 bases removed from V and 5 bases from J, the gap between germline ends came to 16 bases. Germline V gene lookup returns CDR1 SGHKS and CDR2 YYEKEE (reference sequence). For the CDR3, the DNA is TGTGCCAGCAGTTCCCCCGGCAGGGAGTATGGCTACACCTTC. Residues: CASSSPGREYGYTF.

This clonotype was seen at least ten times. The chain links TRBV7-9 to TRBJ1-5; D might be TRBD1 (5 bases). The V and J ends lost 1 base and 9 bases respectively, with 10 bases between them. The CDR3 covers 13 residues. The germline CDR1 and CDR2 sequences are SEHNR and FQNEAQ (reference sequence). CDR3 protein: CASSLGAGWPQHF. DNA for the CDR3: TGTGCCAGCAGCTTAGGCGCAGGGTGGCCCCAGCATTTT.

This clonotype was counted between two and nine times. CDR3 sequence reads: CASSYGGGGSGANVLTF. For the CDR3, the DNA is TGTGCCAGCAGTTACGGTGGCGGGGGCTCTGGGGCCAACGTCCTGACTTTC. This chain joins TRBV6-5 and TRBJ2-6, with 7 nucleotides matching TRBD2. The CDR3 consists of 17 residues. J was trimmed by 0 bases and V by 2 bases; bases with no gene match: 4. CDR1 is MNHEY, CDR2 SVGAGI, per germline.

This clonotype was seen repeatedly, ten times or more. The chain uses TRBV2 and TRBJ2-5, with 7 bases fitting TRBD2. Germline V lookup: CDR1 SNHLY, CDR2 FYNNEI. The CDR3 spans 15 residues. V shed 6 bases, J shed 5 bases, and the junction held 12 bases outside the gene matches. In DNA form, the CDR3 reads TGTGCCAGCAGCGATACCATTGGACTAGATGAGACCCAGTACTTC. As protein: CASSDTIGLDETQYF.

This clonotype was picked up many times. CDR3 DNA sequence: TGCAGTGCTTTAAAATCACCGGGAGCTTTCTTT. Amino acid sequence: CSALKSPGAFF. V is TRBV20-1 and J is TRBJ1-1; D remains ambiguous. This CDR3 is built from 11 residues. Looked up from germline, CDR1 is DFQATT and CDR2 is SNEGSKA (reference sequence). Trimming took off 5 bases at V and 10 bases at J, with 14 bases between the two ends.

V gene TRBV7-2 combines with J gene TRBJ1-5, with TRBD1 matching 9 bases. The CDR3 loop spans 14 amino acids. Germline lookup yields CDR1 SGHTA and CDR2 FQGNSA. V lost 4 bases to trimming and J lost 10 bases; unmatched junction nucleotides: 8. DNA of the CDR3: TGTGCCAGCAGCTCAACGACAGGGGGTCAACCCCAGCATTTT. The encoded protein is CASSSTTGGQPQHF.

This clonotype was seen ten or more times. The chain couples TRBV7-9 to TRBJ1-6; no clear D. CDR1 and CDR2 (germline): SEHNR, FQNEAQ (reference sequence). The CDR3 length is 16 residues. V was cut by 6 bases and J by 6 bases, with 18 bases left in between. Written as DNA, the CDR3 is TGTGCCAGCAGGGATGCCGCGGCAGGAGTTAATTCACCCCTCCACTTT. Translating gives CASRDAAAGVNSPLHF.

This clonotype was seen at least ten times. The chain couples TRBV4-1 to TRBJ2-1, with D tentatively TRBD1 (5 bases). The V and J ends lost 1 base and 4 bases respectively, with 11 bases between them. Germline values: CDR1 MGHRA, CDR2 YSYEKL. The CDR3 is 15 amino acids. The CDR3 region has the DNA TGCGCCAGCAGCCAAGTACAGGCGGAGTACAATGAGCAGTTCTTC. Translation: CASSQVQAEYNEQFF.

This clonotype has only a few counts. The chain recombines TRBV2 with TRBJ2-7, with 7 bases identical to TRBD1. This CDR3 has 13 amino acids. J was trimmed by 3 bases and V by 7 bases; bases with no gene match: 6. CDR1 is SNHLY, CDR2 FYNNEI, per germline. The chain's CDR3 is CASTRDSDYEQYF. The CDR3 DNA sequence: TGTGCCAGCACCCGGGACAGCGACTACGAGCAGTACTTC.

This clonotype has at least ten counts. V and J are TRBV7-2 and TRBJ2-7; D may be TRBD1 (6 bases). This CDR3 has 15 amino acids. In germline, CDR1 is SGHTA, CDR2 FQGNSA. Trimming removed 2 bases from V and 1 base from J, with 12 bases in between. The CDR3 DNA reads as TGTGCCAGCAGCTTAAGGGCAGGGGAGTCCTACGAGCAGTACTTC. This codes for CASSLRAGESYEQYF.

The table lists this clonotype with many counts. This chain connects TRBV20-1 to TRBJ2-3; D might be TRBD2 (6 bases). V gave up 1 base and J gave up 7 bases, with 21 bases separating them. This CDR3 is 16 amino acids long. The germline gives CDR1 DFQATT, CDR2 SNEGSKA (reference sequence). This CDR3 reads CSARVGGALVPNTQYF. In DNA form, the CDR3 reads TGCAGTGCTAGAGTGGGGGGAGCCCTGGTCCCTAATACGCAGTATTTT.

This rearrangement joins TRBV2 to TRBJ2-2; D tentatively reads TRBD1 or TRBD2 (5 bases each). The CDR3 has 13 amino acids. Trimming removed 7 bases from V and 6 bases from J, with 12 bases in between. Germline lookup yields CDR1 SNHLY and CDR2 FYNNEI. The CDR3 sequence: CASTGEGPGELFF. In DNA, the CDR3 is TGTGCCAGCACCGGCGAGGGGCCCGGGGAGCTGTTTTTT.

This clonotype came up a few times. J is TRBJ1-5 and V is TRBV2; D not resolved. V lost 3 bases and J 7 bases, leaving 16 bases between the germline ends. The CDR3 runs 15 residues. CDR1 is SNHLY, CDR2 FYNNEI, per germline. Here the CDR3 DNA reads TGTGCCAGCAGTGATGCGGATCGAAATTGGCAGCCCCAGCATTTT. Translating gives CASSDADRNWQPQHF.

The chain is built from TRBV7-8 and TRBJ1-6; D is unresolved. CDR3 length equals 16 residues. The germline V gene has CDR1 SGHVS and CDR2 FQNEAQ. V was shortened by 1 base and J by 0 bases, with 7 bases between the two germline ends. CDR3 residues: CASSLGGSSYNSPLHF. The DNA for the CDR3 is TGTGCCAGCAGCTTAGGGGGTAGCTCCTATAATTCACCCCTCCACTTT.

This clonotype was observed a few times. This chain connects TRBV7-9 to TRBJ2-2, with D hard to call. With 2 bases removed from V and 4 bases from J, the gap between germline ends came to 5 bases. Germline V gene sequence: CDR1 SEHNR, CDR2 FQNEAQ (reference sequence). This CDR3 comprises 13 residues. CDR3 nucleotide sequence: TGTGCCAGCAGCTTATTTTCCACCGGGGAGCTGTTTTTT. Its protein is CASSLFSTGELFF.